A single sample gave rise to the 7 T cell receptor beta chains below, sequenced in a study of vaccination and CD4 T cells after COVID-19. Sequencing of the DNA from cultured CD4+ T cells was carried out with the Oncomine TCR Beta short-read assay. TCRdb itself ran the PCR reads through MiXCR, one entry per CDR3 protein. The table has 13,000 or so distinct CDR3 sequences, 40% to 65% seen once. These receptors' antigens are unknown. Treatment denoted: approximately 10-day PBMC culture with coronavirus spike peptide pools or control peptides (ViraFEST assay). The sequencing input was CD4+ T cells from blood, cultured in vitro. These receptors originate from a human donor who had recovered from COVID-19.

The chain uses TRBV30 and TRBJ2-7; 13 bases fit TRBD2. V was pared by 5 bases and J by 6 bases, with 7 bases of the junction left unmatched. CDR3 length equals 14 residues. Germline CDR1 is GTSNPN and CDR2 is SVGIG (reference sequence). The CDR3 DNA follows: TGTGCCTGGGAGGGACTAGCGGGACTAAGCGAGCAGTACTTC. It is translated as CAWEGLAGLSEQYF.

The V call is TRBV7-3, the J call TRBJ2-7; no clear D gene. Trimming removed 3 bases at V and 4 bases at J, with 16 bases between. Germline lookup yields CDR1 SGHTA and CDR2 FQGTGA. The CDR3 has 15 amino acids. The CDR3 reads CASSFDGTGGYEQYF. The CDR3 DNA sequence: TGTGCCAGCAGCTTCGACGGTACGGGTGGTTACGAGCAGTACTTC.

The chain carries TRBV5-4 and TRBJ2-4, with TRBD1 as a possible D gene (7 bases). The CDR3 sequence is 14 residues long. V was cut by 0 bases and J by 8 bases, with 12 bases left in between. The germline gives CDR1 SGHNT, CDR2 YYREEE (reference sequence). The CDR3 DNA sequence: TGTGCCAGCAGCTTGGGGACAGGCGGGGACATTCAGTACTTC. Amino acid sequence: CASSLGTGGDIQYF. Full variable domain (outside the CDR3, taken from reference TRBV5-4 and TRBJ2-4): ETGVTQSPTHLIKTRGQQVTLRCSSQSGHNTVSWYQQALGQGPQFIFQYYREEENGRGNFPPRFSGLQFPNYSSELNVNALELDDSALYLCASSLGTGGDIQYFGAGTRLSVL.

This clonotype was observed a few times. The chain joins TRBV15 to TRBJ2-2, with D possibly TRBD1 on 5 matching bases. The CDR3 runs to 16 residues. Germline values: CDR1 LNHNV, CDR2 YYDKDF (reference sequence). V was clipped by 0 bases and J by 6 bases, with 14 bases between them. CDR3 protein: CATSRDREVPPGELFF. The CDR3 DNA reads as TGTGCCACCAGCAGAGACAGGGAAGTCCCCCCCGGGGAGCTGTTTTTT.

The CDR3 region has the DNA TGCGCCAGCAGCTTGGTCGGAAACTCCTACAATGAGCAGTTCTTC. It translates to CASSLVGNSYNEQFF. The chain recombines TRBV5-1 with TRBJ2-1; D gene uncertain. Germline CDR1 is SGHRS and CDR2 is YFSETQ. The V and J ends lost 0 bases and 0 bases respectively, with 7 bases between them. There are 15 residues in the CDR3.

CDR3 nucleotides: TGTGCCAGCAGGGGGACAGATATACTTGGCTACACCTTC. This translates into CASRGTDILGYTF. The genes are TRBV2 and TRBJ1-2; TRBD1 agrees at 7 bases. CDR3 length equals 13 residues. V gave up 6 bases and J gave up 7 bases; unmatched junction bases: 8. In germline, CDR1 is SNHLY, CDR2 FYNNEI.

This chain uses TRBV7-2 with TRBJ1-5, with D hard to call. Trimming pared 1 base from V and 6 bases from J, leaving 13 bases between. This CDR3 has 15 residues. The V gene's germline CDR1 is SGHTA and CDR2 FQGNSA. CDR3 in DNA: TGTGCCAGCAGCTTAGTTTACGGTGGGGTTCAGCCCCAGCATTTT. The encoded protein is CASSLVYGGVQPQHF.